Listed below are T cell receptor beta chains from one sample, sequenced in a study of blood T cells in healthy people across ages. TCRdb redid the calling of the 5' RACE reads with MiXCR, one entry per CDR3 protein. The sample records 800,000 or so distinct CDR3 sequences, about 47% being singletons. The source material was blood. All receptors come from an elderly man in good health. The conserved cysteine and the conserved F or W are not part of the CDR3 here. Expanded clones get a size class; other rows say once, few or many, or leave the size out.

TRBJ2-1 many TRBV12-3/TRBV12-4 10 ASRPSDDEQF
TRBJ2-5 NA TRBV12-3/TRBV12-4 10 ASSTGRETQY
TRBJ2-2 NA TRBV7-9 12 ASSYNRDTGELF
TRBJ2-1 few TRBV7-9 13 ANSLEGLALREQF
TRBJ2-7 few TRBV5-1 13 ASSYGTSFNYEQY
TRBJ2-5 few TRBV20-1 14 SARDGGQGSYAEQY
TRBJ2-3 NA TRBV4-2 12 ASSLGRDTDTQY
TRBJ2-1 few TRBV20-1 11 SAPLGVYNEQF
TRBJ2-7 NA TRBV18 13 ASSPAGVGSYEQY
TRBJ2-1 NA TRBV18 14 ASSSYRGGTYNEQF
TRBJ2-7 few TRBV14 12 ASSISGPSYEQY
TRBJ2-1 few TRBV6-2/TRBV6-3 11 ASSQDSYNEQF
TRBJ2-1 NA TRBV6-2/TRBV6-3 10 ASRSYKGEQF
TRBJ2-3 many TRBV5-1 14 ASSLAGPPITDTQY
TRBJ2-1 many TRBV24-1 13 ATSDSGRRGNEQF
TRBJ2-2 NA TRBV4-3 16 ASSLSGRAISNTGEQF
TRBJ2-7 NA TRBV20-1 10 SADGTSYEQY
TRBJ2-7 NA TRBV5-1 15 ASSLSRTGDGSYEQY
TRBJ2-4 few TRBV5-4 14 ASSLGSGTVKNIQY
TRBJ2-1 NA TRBV20-1 12 SATASGSSNEQF
TRBJ2-1 NA TRBV9 13 ASSAQDRGGNEQF
TRBJ2-7 NA TRBV7-2 12 ASSLGAGRYEQY
TRBJ1-2 few TRBV5-4 12 ASSGTGRSYGYT
TRBJ1-5 once TRBV12-3/TRBV12-4 11 ASSFQVAWAQH
TRBJ1-4 NA TRBV11-2 15 ASSPGGRGPTQGKLF
TRBJ2-5 few TRBV20-1 13 SARDRQMLQETQY
TRBJ2-3 NA TRBV5-6 13 ASSPYGSYTDTQY
TRBJ1-5 NA TRBV27 12 ASNQGGPHQPQH
TRBJ2-3 NA TRBV6-1 15 ASSEHSGRRYLDTQY
TRBJ2-5 NA TRBV9 13 ASSVVGLGEETQY
TRBJ2-3 NA TRBV20-1 12 SARTADREDTQY
TRBJ2-1 NA TRBV11-2 12 ASSLGQTRNEQF
TRBJ1-4 NA TRBV25-1 11 ASSSRPPVKLF
TRBJ1-2 NA TRBV5-6 12 ASSLASGRSGYT
NA NA TRBV11-2 15 ASSSKTGTVPSYEQY
TRBJ2-1 NA TRBV7-9 14 ASSQGLAGGLTEQF
TRBJ2-3 few TRBV28 14 ASSPLSGGSTDTQY
TRBJ2-7 NA TRBV19 13 ASSIEETGVYEQY
TRBJ1-6 NA TRBV5-5 15 ASSLGQGSSYNSPLH
TRBJ2-3 NA TRBV6-2/TRBV6-3 15 ASSPLTGLPGTDTQY
TRBJ2-7 NA TRBV9 13 ASSQGQQTTYEQY
TRBJ2-1 NA TRBV20-1 12 SAPRAGETNEQF
TRBJ2-5 NA TRBV7-2 11 ASSLDFLNEQY
TRBJ2-5 NA TRBV4-3 11 ASSQEGWEGQY
TRBJ1-1 NA TRBV5-1 14 ASSRRAQGSNTEAF
TRBJ2-5 NA TRBV19 11 ASSSVYQETQY
TRBJ2-7 NA TRBV20-1 14 SARDPRAGLYYEQY
TRBJ2-7 few TRBV30 13 AWSRSASGSYEQY
TRBJ2-1 NA TRBV7-6 13 ASSKYVGPARGQF
TRBJ2-7 NA TRBV5-1 12 ASRTGTADYEQY
TRBJ2-1 many TRBV5-1 13 ASSLGPSSYNEQF
TRBJ2-3 NA TRBV7-8 13 ASSLLRVSTDTQY
TRBJ2-7 many TRBV7-8 14 ASSLGSSGFGYEQY